This passage covers 21 T cell receptor beta chains from one sample sequenced in a study of CD4 T cells in relation to SARS-CoV-2 and coronaviruses (dated by TCRdb to the early 2020s). Preparation of the library involved the immunoSEQ multiplex PCR assay. The source is immuneACCESS, and TCRdb retained only in-frame sequences with V and J called. Part of the clones is not carried over; for the studies checked, unresolved V genes explain less than half of this, and the remainder is unexplained. This sample has tens of thousands of clones in its table, and just over 90% of those were observed once. Roughly 0.37% of the sample lies in the top ten. Material: naive CD4+ T cells from PBMCs. This specimen's cell subset or site label, interpreted: naive CD4+ T cells isolated by negative enrichment. Source of these receptors: an adult with COVID-19.

This clone was detected once. This chain connects TRBV28 to TRBJ1-1; D gene uncertain. Trimming cost V 2 bases and J 3 bases, with 13 bases left between them. The germline CDR1 and CDR2 sequences are MDHEN and SYDVKM. The length of the CDR3 is 15 residues. CDR3 nucleotide sequence: TGTGCCAGCAGTTTAATCGCCCGTTTATACACTGAAGCTTTCTTT. Its translation: CASSLIARLYTEAFF.

V and J are TRBV7-3 and TRBJ2-2; 8 nucleotides agree with TRBD2. CDR1 and CDR2 from the germline V gene are SGHTA and FQGTGA. V lost 5 bases and J lost 10; bases outside the gene matches: 9. The CDR3 consists of 14 residues. CDR3 sequence (DNA): TGTGCCAGCAGCCCAACTAGCGGACCGACGGAGCTGTTTTTT. Its translation: CASSPTSGPTELFF.

V and J are TRBV28 and TRBJ1-2; 10 nucleotides agree with TRBD1. The junction had 5 bases not matched to a gene; V was cut back by 5 bases and J by 8 bases. Germline V gene sequence: CDR1 MDHEN, CDR2 SYDVKM. This CDR3 region has 13 residues. DNA for the CDR3: TGTGCCAGCAGTCCAGGACAGGGGGACGGCTACACCTTC. Translating gives CASSPGQGDGYTF.

The genes are TRBV3-1 (or the pseudogene TRBV3-2) and TRBJ1-4, with D hard to call. The CDR3 contains 13 residues. V gave up 2 bases and J gave up 6 bases, with 7 bases separating them. Germline V lookup: CDR1 LGHDT, CDR2 YNNKEL (reference sequence). In DNA, the CDR3 is TGTGCCAGCAGCCAATACAATCATGAAAAACTGTTTTTT. Translation gives CASSQYNHEKLFF.

V gene TRBV28 combines with J gene TRBJ2-7; 10 bases fit TRBD2. Germline CDR1 is MDHEN and CDR2 is SYDVKM. The CDR3 has 14 amino acids. V was clipped by 5 bases and J by 2 bases; unmatched bases: 3. CDR3 DNA: TGTGCCAGCAGTACGAGCGGGAGGGCCTACGAGCAGTACTTC. It codes for CASSTSGRAYEQYF.

V usage is TRBV29-1 and J usage is TRBJ1-1; D is ambiguous. The CDR3 runs 10 residues. The germline V gene has CDR1 SQVTM and CDR2 ANQGSEA. Trimming took 4 bases from V and 4 from J, leaving 4 bases between them. The CDR3 region has the DNA TGCAGCGTTGCCGGCACTGAAGCTTTCTTT. Translation: CSVAGTEAFF.

This chain uses TRBV12-3 or TRBV12-4 with TRBJ2-1; no firm D call. Trimming cost V 2 bases and J 7 bases, with 6 bases left between them. This CDR3 contains 12 residues. The DNA of the CDR3 is TGTGCCAGCAGTTTACGGGTAAATGAGCAGTTCTTC. Protein product: CASSLRVNEQFF.

The chain employs TRBV18 and TRBJ2-1; possible D gene TRBD2, 5 bases. The germline V gene encodes CDR1 KGHSH and CDR2 LQKENI. The CDR3 contains 16 residues. V was cut by 0 bases and J by 1 base, with 10 bases left in between. The CDR3 loop reads CASSPPVVASYNEQFF. Written as DNA, the CDR3 is TGTGCCAGCTCACCACCGGTGGTAGCGTCCTACAATGAGCAGTTCTTC.

The genes are TRBV10-3 and TRBJ1-2; D not resolved. V gave up 2 bases and J gave up 8 bases, with 18 bases separating them. The length of the CDR3 is 15 residues. Germline V CDR1 and CDR2: ENHRY, SYGVKD. The CDR3 loop is CAISEPTRIPGGYTF. The CDR3 DNA sequence: TGTGCCATCAGTGAGCCGACCAGGATCCCGGGAGGCTACACCTTC.

The V and J genes are TRBV6-5 and TRBJ2-3, with 9 positions matching TRBD2. This CDR3 region has 16 residues. Germline-derived CDR1 and CDR2 are MNHEY and SVGAGI. The V and J ends lost 0 bases and 3 bases, in that order; junction bases with no gene match: 4. This chain's CDR3 is CASSYSGLAGTDTQYF. The CDR3 region has the DNA TGTGCCAGCAGTTACTCTGGGCTAGCGGGGACAGATACGCAGTATTTT.

J is TRBJ2-5 and V is TRBV6-5, with 7 positions matching TRBD1. The trim removed 10 bases at V and 5 bases at J, leaving 10 bases unmatched. The V gene's germline CDR1 is MNHEY and CDR2 SVGAGI. The length of the CDR3 is 13 residues. CDR3 nucleotide sequence: TGTGCCACCAGAAGACAGGGCGGCGAGACCCAGTACTTC. It specifies CATRRQGGETQYF.

The chain has TRBV4-3 and TRBJ2-3; TRBD1 is a possible D gene (6 bases). The CDR3 covers 15 residues. The germline V gene encodes CDR1 LGHNA and CDR2 YSLEER. Trimming left V 2 bases short and J 2 bases short, with 11 bases between. The CDR3 DNA follows: TGCGCCAGCAGCCAATGGACAGTCCCCACAGATACGCAGTATTTT. This codes for CASSQWTVPTDTQYF.

The chain uses TRBV5-1 and TRBJ2-7; D is perhaps TRBD1 (6 bases). The CDR3 contains 15 residues. Trimming took 2 bases from V and 4 from J, leaving 16 bases between them. Germline V gene data show CDR1 as SGHRS and CDR2 as YFSETQ. CDR3 in amino acids: CASSLDDRSSYEQYF. DNA for the CDR3: TGCGCCAGCAGCTTAGATGACAGGTCTTCATACGAGCAGTACTTC.

CDR3 DNA: TGTGCCAGCAGCTTAGATCGTCACGGGCTGTTTTTT. It specifies CASSLDRHGLFF. The V gene is TRBV7-9, the J gene TRBJ1-4; D gene unclear. CDR1 is SEHNR and CDR2 is FQNEAQ in the germline V gene (reference sequence). The CDR3 consists of 12 residues. V dropped 1 base and J dropped 14 bases, with 11 bases sitting between them. Filled out from reference TRBV7-9 and TRBJ1-4, the complete variable domain reads DTGVSQNPRHKITKRGQNVTFRCDPISEHNRLYWYRQTLGQGPEFLTYFQNEAQLEKSRLLSDRFSAERPKGSFSTLEIQRTEQGDSAMYLCASSLDRHGLFFGSGTQLSVL.

The gene calls are TRBV3-1 (or the pseudogene TRBV3-2) and TRBJ1-4; 8 positions match TRBD1. Looked up from germline, CDR1 is LGHDT and CDR2 is YNNKEL (reference sequence). V lost 4 bases to trimming and J lost 8 bases; unmatched junction nucleotides: 15. The CDR3 totals 17 residues. CDR3 sequence: CASSLTPTGAGEEKLFF. CDR3 coding DNA: TGTGCCAGCAGCCTAACCCCGACAGGGGCCGGGGAGGAAAAACTGTTTTTT.

The V gene is TRBV27, the J gene TRBJ2-7, with TRBD1 identical over 7 bases. Losses at the gene ends were 7 bases for V and 3 bases for J; bases not matched to a gene: 3. The CDR3 runs 12 residues. Germline V gives CDR1 MNHEY, CDR2 SMNVEV (reference sequence). This CDR3 reads CASNRDSYEQYF. The CDR3 DNA follows: TGTGCCAGCAATCGGGACAGCTACGAGCAGTACTTC.

V usage is TRBV7-9 and J usage is TRBJ1-2; a weak D match, TRBD1 (6 bases). V was pared by 5 bases and J by 3 bases, with 25 bases between. Germline CDR1 and CDR2: SEHNR and FQNEAQ (reference sequence). The CDR3 is made up of 18 amino acids. CDR3 residues: CASSRNTGNKGSYYGYTF. As DNA, the CDR3 is TGTGCCAGCAGCCGCAATACAGGGAATAAAGGGAGTTACTATGGCTACACCTTC.

The gene calls are TRBV6-5 and TRBJ2-1; the D is unclear. The CDR3 length is 15 residues. The V end lost 2 bases, the J end lost 5 bases, and 13 bases lay between the germline ends. Germline CDR1 and CDR2: MNHEY and SVGAGI. CDR3 sequence reads: CASSYGGNFNNEQFF. CDR3 sequence (DNA): TGTGCCAGCAGTTACGGCGGTAATTTCAACAATGAGCAGTTCTTC.

This clone was detected once. The chain has TRBV19 and TRBJ1-1, with a tentative D call TRBD1 (5 bases). From germline, CDR1 is LNHDA and CDR2 SQIVND (reference sequence). The CDR3 length is 16 residues. V was shortened by 3 bases and J by 5 bases, with 19 bases between the two germline ends. CDR3 sequence reads: CASSITGTRVGTEAFF. CDR3 in DNA: TGTGCCAGTAGTATTACCGGGACCCGGGTTGGGACTGAAGCTTTCTTT.

This chain uses TRBV10-2 with TRBJ2-1; D not resolved. The V gene's germline CDR1 is WSHSY and CDR2 SAAADI. This CDR3 contains 14 residues. V gave up 2 bases and J gave up 5 bases, with 10 bases separating them. CDR3 in DNA: TGCGCCAGCAGTGAGGTTACCGTACACAATGAGCAGTTCTTC. Amino acid sequence: CASSEVTVHNEQFF.

This clone was counted only a few times. This rearrangement joins TRBV5-1 to TRBJ2-7; TRBD2 matches at 7 bases. Trimming at V came to 2 bases and at J to 4 bases, leaving 9 bases not matched to a gene. The CDR3 is 15 amino acids. The germline CDR1 and CDR2 sequences are SGHRS and YFSETQ. The CDR3 DNA reads TGCGCCAGCAGCTTAGAGGGAGGGCCCTCATACGAGCAGTACTTC. It yields the protein CASSLEGGPSYEQYF.